Only a few counts were recorded for the clone carrying this T cell receptor (beta chain). The target antigen is unknown. This entry is derived from a study of spatial heterogeneity in lung cancer. For the study at large: Approximately 70 TRACERx patients with early, untreated non-small cell lung cancer donated samples. Those follow-up PBMC samples that were available underwent sequencing, at a median interval of roughly two years following resection. Broader study findings: Relative to follow-up, resection was when ubiquitous expanded tumor TCRs appeared more in blood.

On each TCR cDNA molecule, a unique molecular identifier was present. TCRdb re-called the 5' RACE reads with MiXCR, one entry per CDR3 protein. This table holds about 120,000 distinct CDR3 sequences, more than 9% found once. Regarding time point: blood at routine non-recurrence follow-up after resection. From tumor, nontumor lung or frozen PBMC, whole RNA was taken unsorted for sequencing. In germline, CDR1 is SGHTA, CDR2 FQGTGA. The V gene lost 6 bases and the J gene lost 0 bases, with 17 bases spanning the gap. This CDR3 spans 16 amino acids. The sequenced sample was PBMCs, obtained at follow-up. This chain joins TRBV7-3 and TRBJ2-5; D is perhaps TRBD2 (6 bases). This sequence was found in a male donor with early-stage non-small cell lung cancer. CDR3 sequence (DNA): TGTGCCAGCAGTTCTCTTGGCGGGGCCAACCAAGAGACCCAGTACTTC. This gives the protein CASSSLGGANQETQYF.